This entry concerns a single TCR beta chain. The antigen is undetermined. This specimen belongs to a study of shared clonotypes between healthy human individuals. At a deep level, the assay was run. In the source study's methods: ImmunoSEQ only sent back junction sequences with no quality scores, so filtering was done differently. The repertoire was sequenced with immunoSEQ multiplex PCR; TCRdb's copy has only in-frame clones and lacks some. V, J and clone size derive from that table, while D and trimming were established from the DNA sequence. The sample contains 2 million to 3 million clones, roughly 93% of which appear only once. The germline gives CDR1 SGHKS, CDR2 YYEKEE (reference sequence). V was cut by 0 bases and J by 8 bases, with 14 bases left in between. This CDR3 is 15 amino acids long. Findings of the study overall: Against clonotypes common to all four donors, non-shared ones had lower generation probabilities.

Sequencing was done on a sample of naive CD4+ T cells from PBMCs. Subset indicated: CD45RA+ positively selected. The rearrangement links TRBV5-5 to TRBJ1-4; the D gene is possibly TRBD1 (5 bases). This receptor was taken from a man between 18 and 35 years old in good health. Some clones in this sample may be carry-over from other donors' samples. The CDR3 DNA is TGTGCCAGCAGCTTGGCCCGGGGCCGAGGGGAAAAACTGTTTTTT. Amino acids: CASSLARGRGEKLFF.